Shown below are 10 T cell receptor beta chains from a single sample sequenced in a study of blood T cell repertoires in COVID-19. The repertoire was sequenced with immunoSEQ multiplex PCR; TCRdb's copy has only in-frame clones and lacks some. Of about 220,000 clones in the sample, around 86% were seen once. Sequencing was performed on peripheral blood. These receptors all come from a woman in her 70s with COVID-19, enrolled during active disease.

V and J are TRBV11-2 and TRBJ2-1; D is possibly TRBD2 (7 bases). In germline, CDR1 is SGHAT, CDR2 FQNNGV. The CDR3 sequence is 14 residues long. The ends were cut back, 7 bases at V and 10 bases at J, with 20 bases in the middle. This CDR3 reads CASTRGGGDGEQFF. The CDR3 DNA sequence: TGTGCCAGCACCCGTGGAGGGGGGGACGGGGAGCAGTTCTTC.

This chain links TRBV24-1 with TRBJ2-7; 9 nucleotides line up with TRBD1. Germline V CDR1 and CDR2: KGHDR, SFDVKD. V gave up 4 bases and J gave up 3 bases; unmatched junction bases: 3. The CDR3 loop spans 14 amino acids. Written as DNA, the CDR3 is TGTGCCACCAGTGAAGACAGGGGGAACTACGAGCAGTACTTC. Translated, it gives CATSEDRGNYEQYF.

The J gene is TRBJ1-3, the V gene TRBV18, with D possibly TRBD1 on 6 matching bases. V lost 6 bases and J 0 bases, leaving 15 bases between the germline ends. CDR3 length equals 16 residues. Germline V gene sequence: CDR1 KGHSH, CDR2 LQKENI. The CDR3 reads CASSPVRGLSGNTIYF. The CDR3 DNA reads as TGTGCCAGCTCGCCCGTCAGGGGCCTCTCTGGAAACACCATATATTTT.

This clone was seen only once. J is TRBJ2-7 and V is TRBV3-1 (or the pseudogene TRBV3-2); possible D gene TRBD2, 6 bases. CDR3 length equals 14 residues. Deletions cut 4 bases from V and 0 bases from J, with 10 bases between. The V gene's germline CDR1 is LGHDT and CDR2 YNNKEL (reference sequence). The chain's CDR3 is CASSLGLTSYEQYF. Here the CDR3 DNA reads TGTGCCAGCAGCCTGGGACTGACCTCCTACGAGCAGTACTTC.

This sequence joins TRBV20-1 and TRBJ1-1; D not certain. Trimming shortened V by 6 bases and J by 3 bases, and 8 bases separated the two germline ends. Germline V gene sequence: CDR1 DFQATT, CDR2 SNEGSKA (reference sequence). The CDR3 consists of 11 residues. The CDR3 region is CSAREYTEAFF. Written as DNA, the CDR3 is TGCAGTGCCCGGGAGTACACTGAAGCTTTCTTT.

The rearrangement joins TRBV9 to TRBJ2-3, with TRBD1 as a possible D gene (5 bases). This CDR3 has 15 amino acids. V lost 4 bases, J lost 3 bases, and 15 bases lay in between. Germline V lookup: CDR1 SGDLS, CDR2 YYNGEE. This chain's CDR3 is CASSSLGKGTDTQYF. Here the CDR3 DNA reads TGTGCCAGCAGCTCTCTCGGAAAGGGGACAGATACGCAGTATTTT.

The chain employs TRBV7-2 and TRBJ2-5, with 9 bases identical to TRBD1. The CDR3 is made up of 14 amino acids. J gave up 4 bases and V 5 bases, and 5 bases lay outside the gene matches. Germline values: CDR1 SGHTA, CDR2 FQGNSA. CDR3 nucleotides: TGTGCCAGCAGCCTACAGGGGGCTGGAGAGACCCAGTACTTC. Its translation is CASSLQGAGETQYF. Filled out from reference TRBV7-2 and TRBJ2-5, the complete variable domain reads GAGVSQSPSNKVTEKGKDVELRCDPISGHTALYWYRQSLGQGLEFLIYFQGNSAPDKSGLPSDRFSAERTGGSVSTLTIQRTQQEDSAVYLCASSLQGAGETQYFGPGTRLLVL.

V usage is TRBV2 and J usage is TRBJ1-6; 7 bases agree with TRBD1. Trimming took 4 bases from V and 8 from J; bases not matched to a gene: 2. The germline gives CDR1 SNHLY, CDR2 FYNNEI. This CDR3 has 13 residues. CDR3: CASSGQGDSPLHF. CDR3 in DNA: TGTGCCAGCAGTGGACAGGGAGATTCACCCCTCCACTTT.

The chain carries TRBV9 and TRBJ2-7; D is ambiguous. Germline CDR1 and CDR2: SGDLS and YYNGEE. Trimming took off 2 bases at V and 0 bases at J, with 9 bases between the two ends. The CDR3 is made up of 14 amino acids. CDR3: CASSVSSLSYEQYF. The CDR3 DNA reads as TGTGCCAGCAGCGTTAGCTCCCTCTCCTACGAGCAGTACTTC.

CDR3 in amino acids: CASSKTGTGPYEQYF. CDR3 coding DNA: TGTGCCAGCAGTAAAACCGGGACAGGGCCTTACGAGCAGTACTTC. The chain links TRBV7-2 to TRBJ2-7; 9 positions match TRBD1. V trimming: 6 bases; J trimming: 4 bases; junction bases outside the gene matches: 10. The germline V gene has CDR1 SGHTA and CDR2 FQGNSA. The CDR3 is 15 amino acids.